Listed below are T cell receptor delta chains from one sample, sequenced in a study of gamma-delta T cells after stem cell transplantation. TCRdb re-called the RT-PCR reads using CATT. The data hold over 2,000 delta-chain clones, with 2.5% to 3.5% observed a single time. Sequencing used gamma-delta T cells. These receptors came from a human donor. It is not recorded whose cells these are; they may come from a transplant donor. The CDR3 runs from the conserved cysteine through the conserved F or W. D genes are given only for firm matches. Not every row has a clone size; where given, it reads once, few, many or a size class.

v_call	d_call	j_call	clone_size	cdr3_nt	cdr3_aa
TRDV2	.	TRDJ3	medium-sized	TGTGCCTGTGATAGTGCGGCTCTCGGTACTATCTCCTGGGACACCCGACAGATGTTTTTC	CACDSAALGTISWDTRQMFF
TRDV1	.	TRDJ1	few	TGTGCTCTTGGCTCTGGGGCAGGGCTTAAACTCATCTTT	CALGSGAGLKLIF
TRDV2	.	TRDJ1	medium-sized	TGTGCCTGTGACTCCATTACCCCCGGTTCTGCAGGCGATAAACTCATCTTT	CACDSITPGSAGDKLIF
TRDV3	.	TRDJ1	medium-sized	TGTGCCTTTAGTCCCCAGTACGGTTTGGCCGATAAACTCATCTTT	CAFSPQYGLADKLIF
TRDV2	TRDD3	TRDJ1	medium-sized	TGTGCCTGTGACGTCCTAAAGGGGGATATTGTATCCGATAAACTCATCTTT	CACDVLKGDIVSDKLIF
TRDV2	TRDD3	TRDJ1	medium-sized	TGTGCCTGTGACACCGTTACTGGGGGTTCAACGTACACCGATAAACTCATCTTT	CACDTVTGGSTYTDKLIF
TRDV2	TRDD3	TRDJ3	medium-sized	TGTGCCTGTGACACCGTCGAGGGCCCTACTGGGGGCCGCAGCTCCTGGGACACCCGACAGATGTTTTTC	CACDTVEGPTGGRSSWDTRQMFF
TRDV2	.	TRDJ1	few	TGTGCCTGTGACACGGTTGATGGATGGACCGATAAACTCATCTTT	CACDTVDGWTDKLIF
TRDV1	.	TRDJ1	large	TGTGCTCTTGGGGAACTGGGTTTCTTCCTAAGGCCGCCTGGGGGCTGGATGGGAGTAGGTACTTCCTACACCGATAAACTCATCTTT	CALGELGFFLRPPGGWMGVGTSYTDKLIF
TRDV2	TRDD3	TRDJ1	.	TGTGCCTGTGACGCTCTACTGGGGGATGCTACCGATAAACTCATCTTT	CACDALLGDATDKLIF
TRDV1	.	TRDJ1	.	TGTGCTCTTGGGGAACAAGTCTTCCGGGGGGACACCGATAAACTCATCTTT	CALGEQVFRGDTDKLIF
TRDV2	.	TRDJ1	medium-sized	TGTGCCTGTGATAAAGTGGGGGCCCCGCCAACCGATAAACTCATCTTT	CACDKVGAPPTDKLIF
TRDV2	.	TRDJ1	medium-sized	TGTGCCTGTGACACCGTGGGAGGCCTTGGGGTGGGGGCCCGGAGCCACACCGATAAACTCATCTTT	CACDTVGGLGVGARSHTDKLIF
TRDV2	TRDD3	TRDJ1	medium-sized	TGTGCCTGTGACACGCTTTCTGGGGGATACGCAGGCCAGGCCGATAAACTCATCTTT	CACDTLSGGYAGQADKLIF
TRDV2	TRDD3	TRDJ1	large	TGTGCCTGTGACACTCTGGGGGATACGCGGGCGGTGTCCGATAAACTCATCTTT	CACDTLGDTRAVSDKLIF
TRDV1	TRDD3	TRDJ1	medium-sized	TGTGCTCTTGGGGGGCCGAGTGTCCTCTTACGTGGGGGATGGCGGGAACTCATCTTT	CALGGPSVLLRGGWRELIF
TRDV1	.	TRDJ1	few	TGTGCTCTTGGGGAACTAGGGGTACTGGGAGGGTACACCGATAAACTCATCTTT	CALGELGVLGGYTDKLIF
TRDV2	TRDD3	TRDJ1	large	TGTGCCTGTGACAACCTTCTACTGGGGGGATCGGCCGATAAACTCATCTTT	CACDNLLLGGSADKLIF
TRDV2	TRDD3	TRDJ1	large	TGTGCCTGTGAGTTACTGGGGGCCACGGGGCCCGATAAACTCATCTTT	CACELLGATGPDKLIF
TRDV2	TRDD3	TRDJ1	medium-sized	TGTGCCTGTGACGTACTGGGGGATACGCTCGATAAACTCATCTTT	CACDVLGDTLDKLIF
TRDV2	TRDD3	TRDJ2	medium-sized	TGTGCCTGTGACACCGGGGGATACGCGACAGCACAACTCTTCTTT	CACDTGGYATAQLFF
TRDV2	TRDD3	TRDJ1	medium-sized	TGTGCCTGTGACAGGCTTGGGGGACCGGGGAACACCGATAAACTCATCTTT	CACDRLGGPGNTDKLIF
TRDV2	TRDD3	TRDJ2	medium-sized	TGTGCCTGTGACACACTGGGGGATCAAGGGGCTTTGACAGCACAACTCTTCTTT	CACDTLGDQGALTAQLFF
TRDV2	TRDD3	TRDJ1	medium-sized	TGTGCCTGTGACACCGTCAGCCGGGGGATACCGGTCTCCGATAAACTCATCTTT	CACDTVSRGIPVSDKLIF
TRDV2	.	TRDJ3	medium-sized	TGTGCCTGTGACACGGTAAGGTATGAAGACTCCTGGGACACCCGACAGATGTTTTTC	CACDTVRYEDSWDTRQMFF
TRDV2	.	TRDJ1	large	TGTGCCTGTGACTTCCTCATGGTTGATACTCGCGATAAACTCATCTTT	CACDFLMVDTRDKLIF
TRDV3	.	TRDJ3	few	TGTGCCTACACCTGGTGGCTGAGCCCCTGGGACACCCGACAGATGTTTTTC	CAYTWWLSPWDTRQMFF
TRDV2	TRDD3	TRDJ1	large	TGTGCCTGTGACACCGTCGTACTGGGGGATACGGGGATTCGGACCGATAAACTCATCTTT	CACDTVVLGDTGIRTDKLIF
TRDV2	.	TRDJ3	medium-sized	TGTGCCTGTGACACCGCGGGACCAAGCTCCTTGGACACCCGACAGATGTTTTTC	CACDTAGPSSLDTRQMFF